This TCR beta chain was sequenced during a study of blood T cell repertoires in COVID-19. Across the whole study: Researchers got acute and convalescent COVID-19 samples from the United States, Italy and Spain. From T cells, B-cell-depleted T cells, or PBMCs came the material, which was cDNA or gDNA.

Authors' data handling: Amplifying reference gene primers gave estimates of nucleated cell counts. The assay was immunoSEQ multiplex PCR, and TCRdb's table has in-frame clones only and misses some. V and J calls plus clone size are reproduced from that table; the DNA served to infer D and trimming. Of 95,000 to 110,000 clones in the sample, more than 75% were seen once. Germline V lookup: CDR1 DFQATT, CDR2 SNEGSKA (reference sequence). The CDR3 consists of 17 residues. Trimming removed 3 bases at V and 3 bases at J, with 18 bases between. The TCR sequence derives from a human donor in a cohort sampled during active COVID-19. The source material was peripheral blood. The chain employs TRBV20-1 and TRBJ1-6, with D unresolved. The DNA of the CDR3 is TGCAGTGCTAGTCCGCGCATCTCTCCCGTCTATAATTCACCCCTCCACTTT. Protein sequence: CSASPRISPVYNSPLHF.